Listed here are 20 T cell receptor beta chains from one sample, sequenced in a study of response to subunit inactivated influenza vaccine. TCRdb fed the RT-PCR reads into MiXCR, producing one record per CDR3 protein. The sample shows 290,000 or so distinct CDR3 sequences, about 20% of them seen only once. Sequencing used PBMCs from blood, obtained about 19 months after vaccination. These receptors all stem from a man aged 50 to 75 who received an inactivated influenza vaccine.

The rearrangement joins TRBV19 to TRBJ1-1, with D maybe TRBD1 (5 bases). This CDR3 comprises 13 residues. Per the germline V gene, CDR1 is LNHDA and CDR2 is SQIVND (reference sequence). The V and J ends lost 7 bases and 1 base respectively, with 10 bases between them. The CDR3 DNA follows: TGTGCCAGTATAGGGACGGAGAACACTGAAGCTTTCTTT. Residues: CASIGTENTEAFF.

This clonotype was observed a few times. Here the CDR3 DNA reads TGTGCCAGCTCACCACGGGCAGGGGGCAATCAGCCCCAGCATTTT. Translating gives CASSPRAGGNQPQHF. The V call is TRBV18, the J call TRBJ1-5, with D possibly being TRBD1 (6 bases). The CDR3 covers 15 residues. Per germline, CDR1 KGHSH and CDR2 LQKENI. Trimming shortened V by 1 base and J by 2 bases, and 9 bases separated the two germline ends.

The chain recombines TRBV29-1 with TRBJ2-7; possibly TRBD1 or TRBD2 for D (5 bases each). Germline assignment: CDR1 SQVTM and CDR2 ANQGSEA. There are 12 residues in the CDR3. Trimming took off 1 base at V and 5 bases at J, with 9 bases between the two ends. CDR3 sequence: CSVEVWGNEQYF. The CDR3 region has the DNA TGCAGCGTTGAAGTCTGGGGGAACGAGCAGTACTTC.

The CDR3 spells CASSLGGRFTDTQYF. The CDR3, as DNA: TGTGCCAGCAGCTTAGGTGGGAGGTTCACAGATACGCAGTATTTT. The V gene is TRBV7-6, the J gene TRBJ2-3; weak D call: TRBD2 (6 bases). Trimming shortened V by 1 base and J by 2 bases, and 10 bases separated the two germline ends. The germline V gene has CDR1 SGHVS and CDR2 FNYEAQ. The CDR3 extends over 15 amino acids.

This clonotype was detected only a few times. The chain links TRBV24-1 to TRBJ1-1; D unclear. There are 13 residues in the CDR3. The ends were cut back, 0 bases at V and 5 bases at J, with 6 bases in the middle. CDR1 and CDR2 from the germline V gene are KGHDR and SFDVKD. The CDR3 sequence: CATSDLPWTEAFF. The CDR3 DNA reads TGTGCCACCAGTGATTTGCCGTGGACTGAAGCTTTCTTT.

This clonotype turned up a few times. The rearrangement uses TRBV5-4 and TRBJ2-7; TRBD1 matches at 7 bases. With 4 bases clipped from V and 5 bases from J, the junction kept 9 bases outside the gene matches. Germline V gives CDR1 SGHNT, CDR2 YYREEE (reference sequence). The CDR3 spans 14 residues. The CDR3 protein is CASSRQGIFHEQYF. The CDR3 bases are TGTGCCAGCAGCCGACAGGGTATTTTCCACGAGCAGTACTTC.

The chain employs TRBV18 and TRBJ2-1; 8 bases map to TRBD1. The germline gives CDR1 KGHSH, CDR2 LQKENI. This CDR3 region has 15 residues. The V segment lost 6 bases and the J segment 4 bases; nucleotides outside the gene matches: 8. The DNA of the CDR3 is TGTGCCAGCTCGATTGGACAGGGACCTTACAATGAGCAGTTCTTC. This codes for CASSIGQGPYNEQFF.

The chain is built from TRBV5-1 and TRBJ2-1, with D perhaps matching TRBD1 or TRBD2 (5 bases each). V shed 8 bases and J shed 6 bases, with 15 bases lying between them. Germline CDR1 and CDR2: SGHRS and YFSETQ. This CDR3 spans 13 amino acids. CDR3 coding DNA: TGCGCCAGTGGAGCGGAAGGGGCCAATGAGCAGTTCTTC. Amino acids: CASGAEGANEQFF. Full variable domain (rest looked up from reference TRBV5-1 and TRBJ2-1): KAGVTQTPRYLIKTRGQQVTLSCSPISGHRSVSWYQQTPGQGLQFLFEYFSETQRNKGNFPGRFSGRQFSNSRSEMNVSTLELGDSALYLCASGAEGANEQFFGPGTRLTVL.

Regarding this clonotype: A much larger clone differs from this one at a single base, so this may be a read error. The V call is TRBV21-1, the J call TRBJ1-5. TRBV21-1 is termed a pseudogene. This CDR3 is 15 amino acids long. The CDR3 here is CASSKAGGEAQPQRF. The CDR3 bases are TGTGCCAGCAGCAAAGCCGGAGGGGAAGCTCAGCCCCAGCGTTTT.

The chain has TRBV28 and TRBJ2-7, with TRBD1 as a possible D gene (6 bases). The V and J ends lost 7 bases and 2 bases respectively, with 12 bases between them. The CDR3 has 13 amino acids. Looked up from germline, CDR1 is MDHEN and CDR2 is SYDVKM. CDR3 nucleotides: TGTGCCAGCAAAACAGGGTCGGCCTACGAGCAGTACTTC. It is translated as CASKTGSAYEQYF.

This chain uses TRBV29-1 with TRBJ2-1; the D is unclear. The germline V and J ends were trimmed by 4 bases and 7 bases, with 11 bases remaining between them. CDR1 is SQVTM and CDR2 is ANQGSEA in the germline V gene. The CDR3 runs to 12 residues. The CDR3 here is CSVGVVGNEQFF. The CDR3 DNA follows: TGCAGCGTTGGGGTGGTGGGGAATGAGCAGTTCTTC.

CDR3 coding DNA: TGTGCCAGCAGTTTCTCTGGTGGCAGGGGGCGAGAAGGCTACACCTTC. Translating it yields CASSFSGGRGREGYTF. V and J are TRBV12-3 or TRBV12-4 and TRBJ1-2; the match to TRBD1 covers 8 bases. The CDR3 is 16 residues long. The V gene end was trimmed by 3 bases and the J gene end by 8 bases; junction bases not matched to a gene: 14.

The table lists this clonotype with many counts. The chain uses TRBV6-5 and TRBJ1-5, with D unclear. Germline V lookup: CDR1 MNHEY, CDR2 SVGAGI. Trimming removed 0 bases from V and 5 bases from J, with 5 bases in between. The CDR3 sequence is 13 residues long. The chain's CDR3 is CASSYSMDQPQHF. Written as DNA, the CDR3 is TGTGCCAGCAGTTACTCGATGGATCAGCCCCAGCATTTT.

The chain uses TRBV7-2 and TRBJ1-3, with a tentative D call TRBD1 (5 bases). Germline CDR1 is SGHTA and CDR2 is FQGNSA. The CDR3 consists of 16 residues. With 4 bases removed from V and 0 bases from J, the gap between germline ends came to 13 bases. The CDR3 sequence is CASSSQGTHSGNTIYF. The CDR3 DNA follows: TGTGCCAGCAGCTCCCAGGGAACCCACTCTGGAAACACCATATATTTT.

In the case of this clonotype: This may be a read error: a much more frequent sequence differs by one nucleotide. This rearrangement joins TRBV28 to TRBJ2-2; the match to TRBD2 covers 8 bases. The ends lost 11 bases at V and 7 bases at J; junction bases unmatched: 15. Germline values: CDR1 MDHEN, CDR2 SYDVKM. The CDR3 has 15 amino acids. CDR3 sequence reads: CAGTRTSYKGGELFF. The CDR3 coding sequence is TGTGCCGGCACCCGGACTAGCTACAAGGGCGGGGAGCTGTTTTTT.

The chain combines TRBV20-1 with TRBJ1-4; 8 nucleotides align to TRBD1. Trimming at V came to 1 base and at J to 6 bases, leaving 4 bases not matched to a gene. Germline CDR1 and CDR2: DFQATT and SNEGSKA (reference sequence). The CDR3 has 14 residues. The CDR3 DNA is TGCAGTGCTAGAGTCCCGGGACAGGATGAAAAACTGTTTTTT. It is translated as CSARVPGQDEKLFF.

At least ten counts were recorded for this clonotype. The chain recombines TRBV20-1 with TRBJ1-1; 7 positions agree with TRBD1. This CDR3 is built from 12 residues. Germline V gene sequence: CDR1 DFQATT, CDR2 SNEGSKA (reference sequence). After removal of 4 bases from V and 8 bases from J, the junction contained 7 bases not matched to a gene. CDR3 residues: CSAKRQGVEAFF. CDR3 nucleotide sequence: TGCAGTGCTAAGAGGCAGGGGGTGGAAGCTTTCTTT.

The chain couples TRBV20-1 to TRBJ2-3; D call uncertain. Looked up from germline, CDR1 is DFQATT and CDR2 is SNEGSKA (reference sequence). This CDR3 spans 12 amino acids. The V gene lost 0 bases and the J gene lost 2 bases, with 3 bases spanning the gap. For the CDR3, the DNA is TGCAGTGCTAGAGAAATCACAGATACGCAGTATTTT. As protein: CSAREITDTQYF.

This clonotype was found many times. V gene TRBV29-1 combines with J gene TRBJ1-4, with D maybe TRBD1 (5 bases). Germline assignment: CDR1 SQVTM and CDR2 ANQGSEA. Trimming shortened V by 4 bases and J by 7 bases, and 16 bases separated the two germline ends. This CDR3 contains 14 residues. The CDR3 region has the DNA TGCAGCGTTGGTCTGAGGGGCAATGGTGAAAAACTGTTTTTT. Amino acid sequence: CSVGLRGNGEKLFF.

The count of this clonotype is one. CDR3 protein: CASSLGGNNYEQYF. The CDR3 DNA follows: TGCGCCAGCAGCTTGGGGGGGAATAACTACGAGCAGTACTTC. The V call is TRBV5-1, the J call TRBJ2-7, with D tentatively TRBD1 or TRBD2 (5 bases each). Germline V lookup: CDR1 SGHRS, CDR2 YFSETQ. This CDR3 is 14 amino acids long. Trimming took off 0 bases at V and 3 bases at J, with 10 bases between the two ends.